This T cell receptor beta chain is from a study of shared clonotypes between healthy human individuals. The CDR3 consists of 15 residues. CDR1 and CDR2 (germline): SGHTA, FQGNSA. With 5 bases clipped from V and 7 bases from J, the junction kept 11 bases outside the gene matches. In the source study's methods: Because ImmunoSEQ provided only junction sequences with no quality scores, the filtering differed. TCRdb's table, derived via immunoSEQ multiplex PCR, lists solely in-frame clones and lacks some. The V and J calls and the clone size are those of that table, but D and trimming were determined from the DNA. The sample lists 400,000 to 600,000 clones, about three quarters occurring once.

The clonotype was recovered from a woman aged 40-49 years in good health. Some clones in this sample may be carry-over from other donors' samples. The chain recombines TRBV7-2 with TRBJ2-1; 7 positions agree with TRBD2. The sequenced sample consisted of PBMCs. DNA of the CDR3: TGTGCCAGCAGCCTTACCGCGGGAGACTATAATGAGCAGTTCTTC. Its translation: CASSLTAGDYNEQFF. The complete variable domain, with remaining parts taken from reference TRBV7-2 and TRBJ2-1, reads GAGVSQSPSNKVTEKGKDVELRCDPISGHTALYWYRQSLGQGLEFLIYFQGNSAPDKSGLPSDRFSAERTGGSVSTLTIQRTQQEDSAVYLCASSLTAGDYNEQFFGPGTRLTVL.